Listed below are T cell receptor beta chains from one sample, sequenced in a study of early T cells in non-severe SARS-CoV-2 infection. TCRdb independently ran MiXCR on the 5' RACE reads; one entry per CDR3 protein. Of 37,000 or so distinct CDR3 sequences in the sample, roughly 5% were seen once. The sample consisted of whole blood. All receptors derive from an adult who was a healthcare worker with PCR-confirmed SARS-CoV-2 infection or an uninfected control (not recorded which). Each CDR3 is given without its conserved first and last residue. The order of the fields is J gene, V gene, clone size, CDR3 protein. The size entry is marked missing in some rows and otherwise reads once, few, many or a size class.

>TRBJ2-2|TRBV7-2|few
ASPPGGFIAGELF
>TRBJ1-1|TRBV12-3/TRBV12-4|few
ASSTTGGLEAF
>TRBJ1-5|TRBV5-1|NA
ASSLAETGSGQPQH
>TRBJ2-3|TRBV20-1|many
SARVRGGAADTQY
>TRBJ2-3|TRBV20-1|many
SASQPGQTDTQY
>TRBJ2-1|TRBV6-1|few
ATLLTSGANEQF
>TRBJ2-5|TRBV11-2|many
ASSAQVQETQY
>TRBJ2-2|TRBV5-1|many
ASSQGLAGPEELF
>TRBJ2-3|TRBV5-6|few
ASSLGRGLRGADTQY
>TRBJ2-2|TRBV5-5|many
ASSSYTGELF
>TRBJ2-5|TRBV6-2/TRBV6-3|many
ASRLAGQETQY
>TRBJ2-2|TRBV7-3|few
ASSLLLRGTGELF
>TRBJ2-1|TRBV7-2|many
ASSFVRGGNNEQF
>TRBJ2-1|TRBV20-1|many
SARSDLGGGAYYNEQF
>TRBJ1-2|TRBV6-6|medium-sized
ATRGVVYGYT
>TRBJ2-1|TRBV13|few
ASTGASGRNPYNEQF
>TRBJ2-5|TRBV6-2/TRBV6-3|few
ASSHQETQY
>TRBJ2-1|TRBV4-3|few
ASSQAGADEQF
>TRBJ2-7|TRBV20-1|NA
SARSGYEQY
>TRBJ1-1|TRBV5-1|NA
ASSLGDKNTEAF
>TRBJ1-1|TRBV12-3/TRBV12-4|few
ASSFRGTGEAF
>TRBJ2-1|TRBV30|few
AWSEAGLHNEQF
>TRBJ2-3|TRBV7-2|NA
ASSFQGSVPDTQY
>TRBJ2-7|TRBV7-6|many
ASSLGVVGSTYEQY
>TRBJ2-3|TRBV11-1|many
ATAVGTSGSRGTDTQY
>TRBJ2-1|TRBV30|many
AWSSIPGLARNEQF
>TRBJ2-2|TRBV4-1|many
ASSQGLGAGELF
>TRBJ2-1|TRBV29-1|few
SVGERSSYNEQF
>TRBJ2-5|TRBV7-6|NA
ASSPLAGGPPGTQY
>TRBJ2-1|TRBV11-2|many
ASSRGLAASSYNEQF
>TRBJ2-3|TRBV4-1|many
ASSPLGLVNTDTQY
>TRBJ2-7|TRBV7-2|many
ASSLGGSTSYEQY
>TRBJ1-2|TRBV12-3/TRBV12-4|many
ASSPSGATSYT
>TRBJ2-4|TRBV3-1|many
ASSQVGAGGLNIQY
>TRBJ2-5|TRBV3-1|many
ASSQTPFVGRQETQY
>TRBJ1-5|TRBV6-6|many
ASSYDSYSNQPQH
>TRBJ2-3|TRBV9|many
ASSVWGGSTDTQY
>TRBJ2-2|TRBV7-2|few
ASSLTPGGSGELF